This TCR beta chain was sequenced during a study of blood T cell repertoires in COVID-19. Study-wide context: The origin of the acute and convalescent COVID-19 samples was the United States, Italy and Spain. The cDNA or gDNA used as material had been derived from T cells, B-cell-depleted T cells, or PBMCs.

Study processing details: Amplification of reference gene primers provided the estimated nucleated cell counts. Generated by immunoSEQ multiplex PCR, the TCRdb table keeps only in-frame clones and is missing some. That table supplies the V and J calls and clone size; D and trimming were determined from the DNA. The sample carries 250,000 to 300,000 clones, 70% to 90% recorded once. The CDR3 contains 11 residues. Per the germline V gene, CDR1 is SGHNT and CDR2 is YYREEE (reference sequence). Trimming left V 7 bases short and J 5 bases short, with 10 bases between. This TCR came from a woman in her seventies with acute or convalescent COVID-19. The material sequenced was peripheral blood. The J gene is TRBJ2-7, the V gene TRBV5-4; maybe TRBD1 (6 bases). DNA for the CDR3: TGTGCCAGCCAGGGGAAGAACGAGCAGTACTTC. It encodes CASQGKNEQYF.